The 5 T cell receptor beta chains below all came from one sample that was sequenced in a study of early T cells in non-severe SARS-CoV-2 infection. TCRdb processed the 5' RACE reads anew with MiXCR; each CDR3 protein has one entry. The top ten clones hold around 5.5% of a sample with around 50,000 distinct CDR3 sequences, around 4.6% of them seen once. Sample: whole blood. The receptors here all came from an adult who was a healthcare worker with PCR-confirmed SARS-CoV-2 infection or an uninfected control (not recorded which).

This clonotype was seen a handful of times. This chain uses TRBV24-1 with TRBJ1-3; no clear D gene. This CDR3 comprises 17 residues. Germline V gene lookup returns CDR1 KGHDR and CDR2 SFDVKD. The V end was cut by 0 bases, the J end by 7 bases, with 18 bases between. CDR3 coding DNA: TGTGCCACCAGTGATTTGGCGTATGGGATATCTAGGAACACCATATATTTT. Translated, it gives CATSDLAYGISRNTIYF.

This clonotype was detected ten times or more. The rearrangement joins TRBV5-1 to TRBJ2-7, with D tentatively TRBD1 (8 bases). Germline lookup yields CDR1 SGHRS and CDR2 YFSETQ. The CDR3 is made up of 15 amino acids. With 0 bases removed from V and 3 bases from J, the gap between germline ends came to 13 bases. The CDR3 DNA sequence: TGCGCCAGCAGCTTGGGGACAGGGACTATCTACGAGCAGTACTTC. Amino acids: CASSLGTGTIYEQYF.

Ten or more counts support this clonotype. The genes are TRBV5-4 and TRBJ2-3, with 11 bases matching TRBD2. This CDR3 region has 15 residues. With 2 bases clipped from V and 4 bases from J, the junction kept 3 bases outside the gene matches. Germline loops: CDR1 SGHNT, CDR2 YYREEE (reference sequence). The CDR3 nucleotides read TGTGCCAGCAGCTTTACTAGCGGGAGTGCAGATACGCAGTATTTT. Its translation: CASSFTSGSADTQYF.

V usage is TRBV30 and J usage is TRBJ1-6; a possible D gene is TRBD1 (5 bases). Trimming left V 1 base short and J 6 bases short, with 10 bases between. The CDR3 length is 14 residues. Per germline, CDR1 GTSNPN and CDR2 SVGIG (reference sequence). DNA of the CDR3: TGTGCCTGGAGTGCTACAGGCTTTAATTCACCCCTCCACTTT. It yields the protein CAWSATGFNSPLHF.

This clonotype was observed at least ten times. J is TRBJ1-2 and V is TRBV20-1; 9 nucleotides align to TRBD1. CDR3 size: 15 residues. The germline V gene encodes CDR1 DFQATT and CDR2 SNEGSKA (reference sequence). V was pared by 4 bases and J by 0 bases, with 6 bases of the junction left unmatched. The CDR3 loop is CSATTGGSANYGYTF. The CDR3 coding sequence is TGCAGTGCTACCACAGGGGGCTCGGCTAACTATGGCTACACCTTC.